This entry lists 18 T cell receptor beta chains sequenced from one sample in a study of liver allograft versus peripheral blood T cells. Whole-study context: Blood and transplanted-liver T cell receptor repertoires from recipients were compared.

Each CDR3 protein is one row after TCRdb ran MiXCR on the reads. The sample includes about 2,600 distinct CDR3 sequences, approximately 20% seen only once; the top ten take roughly 33%. The receptors were gathered from a human patient who had a liver transplant. Some T cells may possibly be graft donor cells.

This clonotype is judged medium-sized (0.01 to 0.1%). J is TRBJ2-1 and V is TRBV13, with a tentative D call TRBD2 (5 bases). V lost 2 bases and J lost 8, with 13 bases in between. CDR3 size: 14 residues. CDR1 and CDR2 from the germline V gene are PRHDT and FYEKMQ (reference sequence). The CDR3 reads CASSLRGSTHEQFF. The CDR3, as DNA: TGTGCCAGCAGCTTACGAGGGAGCACCCATGAGCAGTTCTTC.

By sample fraction, this clonotype is medium-sized. The chain recombines TRBV6-5 with TRBJ1-2; tentatively, D is TRBD1 (5 bases). The ends were cut back, 0 bases at V and 6 bases at J, with 17 bases in the middle. The germline gives CDR1 MNHEY, CDR2 SVGAGI. The CDR3 totals 16 residues. CDR3 bases: TGTGCCAGCAGTTACTCGAGGGACCCCTTAGCTGATGGCTACACCTTC. The encoded protein is CASSYSRDPLADGYTF.

V usage is TRBV28 and J usage is TRBJ2-3; D not certain. The CDR3 runs to 17 residues. The germline V gene encodes CDR1 MDHEN and CDR2 SYDVKM. The V end lost 10 bases, the J end lost 0 bases, and 23 bases lay between the germline ends. This chain's CDR3 is CATQPASYLKSTDTQYF. In DNA form, the CDR3 reads TGTGCCACCCAACCCGCGAGCTATCTCAAAAGCACAGATACGCAGTATTTT.

The chain carries TRBV12-3 or TRBV12-4 and TRBJ2-3; TRBD1 is a possible D gene (6 bases). Trimming left V 10 bases short and J 2 bases short, with 19 bases between. The CDR3 has 15 residues. CDR3 in DNA: TGTGCCACTTCCCGGGGACACCGTTTCACAGATACGCAGTATTTT. Translating gives CATSRGHRFTDTQYF.

Worth noting for this clonotype: Being one base from a much bigger clone, this may be a read error. J is TRBJ2-2 and V is TRBV6-1; D may be TRBD1 (6 bases). V lost 5 bases, J lost 3 bases, and 19 bases lay in between. Germline assignment: CDR1 MNHNS and CDR2 SASEGT. The CDR3 runs to 17 residues. The CDR3: CASSNPRGEVDTGELFF. Written as DNA, the CDR3 is TGTGCCAGCAGTAACCCCAGGGGCGAGGTGGACACCGGGGAGCTGTTTTTT.

This clonotype was seen repeatedly, ten times or more. V and J are TRBV27 and TRBJ1-3, with a tentative D call TRBD1 (6 bases). The germline V gene has CDR1 MNHEY and CDR2 SMNVEV (reference sequence). The V end was cut by 4 bases, the J end by 4 bases, with 8 bases between. The CDR3 extends over 13 amino acids. DNA for the CDR3: TGTGCCAGCAGTTCTGGGGGCGGAAACACCATATATTTT. It translates to CASSSGGGNTIYF.

The CDR3 coding sequence is TGTGCCAGCAGTTTAGGCAGGGAATTCTCTGGGGCCAACGTCCTGACTTTC. Protein sequence: CASSLGREFSGANVLTF. The rearrangement uses TRBV28 and TRBJ2-6, with D possibly matching TRBD1 (5 bases). Between the trimmed V and J ends, which lost 2 bases and 0 bases, there was a span of 11 bases. Per the germline V gene, CDR1 is MDHEN and CDR2 is SYDVKM. The CDR3 spans 17 residues.

This chain joins TRBV27 and TRBJ1-5, with a tentative D call TRBD1 (5 bases). The CDR3 runs 13 residues. Germline CDR1 is MNHEY and CDR2 is SMNVEV (reference sequence). Trimming took 6 bases from V and 9 from J, leaving 15 bases between them. CDR3: CASRGLAGGPQHF. The CDR3, as DNA: TGTGCCAGCAGAGGACTAGCGGGGGGGCCCCAGCATTTT.

The chain recombines TRBV6-1 with TRBJ1-5; 7 nucleotides line up with TRBD1. CDR1 is MNHNS, CDR2 SASEGT, per germline. V shed 9 bases, J shed 0 bases, and the junction held 17 bases outside the gene matches. This CDR3 comprises 18 residues. CDR3 protein: CASGSGQGGLYSNQPQHF. For the CDR3, the DNA is TGTGCCAGTGGGAGTGGGCAGGGGGGGTTATATAGCAATCAGCCCCAGCATTTT.

Relative to its sample, this clonotype is medium-sized (0.01 to 0.1%). The CDR3 spells CASSLSSGSSWYEQYF. In DNA, the CDR3 is TGTGCCAGCAGCTTATCCTCGGGTAGTTCCTGGTACGAGCAGTACTTC. This chain uses TRBV7-9 with TRBJ2-7, with no clear D. The germline gives CDR1 SEHNR, CDR2 FQNEAQ (reference sequence). The CDR3 contains 16 residues. V was shortened by 2 bases and J by 4 bases, with 18 bases between the two germline ends.

This clonotype has at least ten counts. V and J are TRBV9 and TRBJ1-2; no reliable D call. Trimming removed 0 bases from V and 13 bases from J, with 13 bases in between. This CDR3 has 12 amino acids. Germline CDR1 and CDR2: SGDLS and YYNGEE. The CDR3 protein is CASSVGNEFCTF. In DNA form, the CDR3 reads TGTGCCAGCAGCGTAGGGAACGAGTTTTGCACCTTC.

For this clonotype: This likely reflects a read error, since a far larger clone is one base away. The rearrangement links TRBV19 to TRBJ2-7; 12 positions match TRBD2. Germline loops: CDR1 LNHDA, CDR2 SQIVND (reference sequence). With V trimmed by 1 base and J by 7 bases, 5 bases remained unmatched. The CDR3 spans 15 residues. CDR3 DNA: TGTGCCAGTAGTATAGGGACTAGCGGGATGAATGAGCAGTACTTC. This sequence encodes CASSIGTSGMNEQYF. Together with reference TRBV19 and TRBJ2-7, the CDR3 gives the full variable domain: DGGITQSPKYLFRKEGQNVTLSCEQNLNHDAMYWYRQDPGQGLRLIYYSQIVNDFQKGDIAEGYSVSREKKESFPLTVTSAQKNPTAFYLCASSIGTSGMNEQYFGPGTRLTVT.

This clonotype counts as medium-sized (0.01 to 0.1%). This chain connects TRBV24-1 to TRBJ1-4; no clear D gene. CDR1 KGHDR and CDR2 SFDVKD come from the germline V gene. The CDR3 is made up of 14 amino acids. The germline V and J ends were trimmed by 5 bases and 10 bases, with 16 bases remaining between them. CDR3 sequence (DNA): TGTGCCACCAGTGCGTCATGGCTGGGTGGAAAACTGTTTTTT. It codes for CATSASWLGGKLFF.

The J gene is TRBJ2-1, the V gene TRBV20-1; possibly TRBD2 for D (7 bases). The CDR3 spans 17 residues. The germline CDR1 and CDR2 sequences are DFQATT and SNEGSKA (reference sequence). Trimming left V 3 bases short and J 0 bases short, with 18 bases between. CDR3 coding DNA: TGCAGTGCTAGGTCGGGGGGCTCCATCTTCTCCTACAATGAGCAGTTCTTC. Translation: CSARSGGSIFSYNEQFF.

In its sample, this clonotype ranks as medium-sized. The chain couples TRBV29-1 to TRBJ1-1, with no clear D. The CDR3 loop spans 11 amino acids. Germline loops: CDR1 SQVTM, CDR2 ANQGSEA. The V gene lost 5 bases and the J gene lost 0 bases, with 4 bases spanning the gap. The CDR3 loop is CSVLMNTEAFF. CDR3 nucleotide sequence: TGCAGCGTTCTCATGAACACTGAAGCTTTCTTT.

This clonotype was recorded a few times. This chain connects TRBV20-1 to TRBJ2-2; unclear D gene. This CDR3 spans 11 amino acids. Trimming took 5 bases from V and 5 from J, leaving 6 bases between them. Germline V gene sequence: CDR1 DFQATT, CDR2 SNEGSKA (reference sequence). Written as DNA, the CDR3 is TGCAGTGCTTTCTGGACCGGGGAGCTGTTTTTT. It encodes CSAFWTGELFF.

This clonotype is medium-sized in the sample. The chain carries TRBV6-2 or TRBV6-3 and TRBJ1-4, with 8 bases that match TRBD1. V lost 7 bases, J lost 8 bases, and 9 bases stayed unmatched. Per germline, CDR1 MNHEY and CDR2 SVGEGT. This CDR3 has 14 amino acids. The CDR3 sequence: CASKSTGQVEKLFF. CDR3 nucleotide sequence: TGTGCCAGCAAATCCACGGGACAGGTGGAAAAACTGTTTTTT.

The rearrangement links TRBV20-1 to TRBJ1-6, with a possible D match to TRBD1 (6 bases). Germline values: CDR1 DFQATT, CDR2 SNEGSKA (reference sequence). V was clipped by 0 bases and J by 0 bases, with 6 bases between them. The CDR3 totals 15 residues. The chain's CDR3 is CSAREDSSYNSPLHF. Here the CDR3 DNA reads TGCAGTGCTAGAGAGGACAGCTCCTATAATTCACCCCTCCACTTT.